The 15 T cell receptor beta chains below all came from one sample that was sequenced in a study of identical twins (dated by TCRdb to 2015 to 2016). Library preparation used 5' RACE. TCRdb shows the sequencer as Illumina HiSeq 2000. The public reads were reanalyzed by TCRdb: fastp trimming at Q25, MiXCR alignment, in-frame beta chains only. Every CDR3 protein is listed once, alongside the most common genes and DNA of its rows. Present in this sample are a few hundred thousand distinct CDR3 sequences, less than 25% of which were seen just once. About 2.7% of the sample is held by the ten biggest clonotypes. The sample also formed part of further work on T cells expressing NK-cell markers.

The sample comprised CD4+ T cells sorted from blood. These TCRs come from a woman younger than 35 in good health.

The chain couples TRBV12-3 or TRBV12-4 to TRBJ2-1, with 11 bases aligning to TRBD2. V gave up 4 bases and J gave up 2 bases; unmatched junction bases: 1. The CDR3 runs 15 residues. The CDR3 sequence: CASSWTSGPYNEQFF. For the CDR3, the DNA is TGTGCCAGCAGTTGGACTAGCGGGCCCTACAATGAGCAGTTCTTC.

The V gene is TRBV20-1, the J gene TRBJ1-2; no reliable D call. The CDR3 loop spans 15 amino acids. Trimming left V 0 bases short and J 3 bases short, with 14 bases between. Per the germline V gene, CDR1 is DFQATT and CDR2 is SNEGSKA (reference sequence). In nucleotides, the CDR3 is TGCAGTGCTAGAGACTCGAGGAGCCCTCACTATGGCTACACCTTC. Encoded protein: CSARDSRSPHYGYTF.

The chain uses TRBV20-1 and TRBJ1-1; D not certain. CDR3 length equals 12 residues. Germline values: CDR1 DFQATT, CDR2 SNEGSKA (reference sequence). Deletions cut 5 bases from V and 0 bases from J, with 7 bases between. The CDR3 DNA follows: TGCAGTGCTTGGACTGTGAACACTGAAGCTTTCTTT. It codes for CSAWTVNTEAFF.

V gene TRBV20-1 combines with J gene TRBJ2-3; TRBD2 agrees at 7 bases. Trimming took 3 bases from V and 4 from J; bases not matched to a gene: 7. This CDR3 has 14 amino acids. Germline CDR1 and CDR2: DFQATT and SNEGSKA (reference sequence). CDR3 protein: CSASFGTTADTQYF. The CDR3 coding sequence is TGCAGTGCTAGTTTCGGGACTACTGCAGATACGCAGTATTTT.

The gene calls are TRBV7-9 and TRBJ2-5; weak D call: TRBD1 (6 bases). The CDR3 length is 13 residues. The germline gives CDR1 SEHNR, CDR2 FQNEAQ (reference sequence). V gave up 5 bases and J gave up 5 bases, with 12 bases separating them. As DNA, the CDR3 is TGTGCCAGCAGCCGACAGGCCAGGGAGACCCAGTACTTC. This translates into CASSRQARETQYF.

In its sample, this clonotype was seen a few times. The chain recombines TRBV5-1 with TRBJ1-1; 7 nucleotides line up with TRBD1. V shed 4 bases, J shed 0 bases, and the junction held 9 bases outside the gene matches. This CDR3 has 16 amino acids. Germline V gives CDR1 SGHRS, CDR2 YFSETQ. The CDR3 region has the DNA TGCGCCAGCAGCACAGACAGGGCCCTGGTGAACACTGAAGCTTTCTTT. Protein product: CASSTDRALVNTEAFF.

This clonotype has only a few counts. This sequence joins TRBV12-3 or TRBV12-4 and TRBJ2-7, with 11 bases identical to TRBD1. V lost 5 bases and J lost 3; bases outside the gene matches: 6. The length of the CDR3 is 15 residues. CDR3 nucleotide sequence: TGTGCCAGCAGTCGGACGGGACAGGGGGACTACGAGCAGTACTTC. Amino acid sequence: CASSRTGQGDYEQYF.

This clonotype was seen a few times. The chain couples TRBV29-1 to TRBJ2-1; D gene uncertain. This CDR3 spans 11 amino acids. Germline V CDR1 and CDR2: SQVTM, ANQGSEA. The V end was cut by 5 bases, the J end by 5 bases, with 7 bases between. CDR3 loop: CSVRQNNEQFF. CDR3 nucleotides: TGCAGCGTTAGGCAGAACAATGAGCAGTTCTTC.

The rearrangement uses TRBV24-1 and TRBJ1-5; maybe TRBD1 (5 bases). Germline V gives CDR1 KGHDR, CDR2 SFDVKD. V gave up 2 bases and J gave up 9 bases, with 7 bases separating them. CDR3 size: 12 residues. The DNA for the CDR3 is TGTGCCACCAGTGATTGGGGCGGGCCCCAGCATTTT. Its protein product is CATSDWGGPQHF.

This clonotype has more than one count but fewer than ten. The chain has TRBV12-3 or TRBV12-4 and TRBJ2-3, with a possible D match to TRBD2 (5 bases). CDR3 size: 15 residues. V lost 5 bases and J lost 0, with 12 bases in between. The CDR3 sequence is CASSMMDSSTDTQYF. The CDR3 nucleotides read TGTGCCAGCAGTATGATGGACTCTAGCACAGATACGCAGTATTTT.

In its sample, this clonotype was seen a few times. This chain's CDR3 is CSASGRSYEQYF. DNA for the CDR3: TGCAGTGCTAGCGGCCGCTCCTACGAGCAGTACTTC. J is TRBJ2-7 and V is TRBV20-1; D unclear. This CDR3 has 12 residues. Germline CDR1 DFQATT, CDR2 SNEGSKA (reference sequence). Trimming took off 3 bases at V and 0 bases at J, with 6 bases between the two ends.

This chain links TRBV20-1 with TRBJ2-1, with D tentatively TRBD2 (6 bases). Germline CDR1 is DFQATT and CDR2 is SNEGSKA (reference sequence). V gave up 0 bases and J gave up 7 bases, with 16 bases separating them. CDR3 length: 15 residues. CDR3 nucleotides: TGCAGTGCTAGAGATAGCGCGGGATCGGGAAATGAGCAGTTCTTC. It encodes CSARDSAGSGNEQFF.

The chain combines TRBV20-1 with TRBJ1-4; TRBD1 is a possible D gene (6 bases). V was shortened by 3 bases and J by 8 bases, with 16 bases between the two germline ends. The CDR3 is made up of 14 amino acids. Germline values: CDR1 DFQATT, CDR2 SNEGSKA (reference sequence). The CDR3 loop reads CSASLAGVDEKLFF. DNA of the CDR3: TGCAGTGCTAGCTTAGCAGGGGTAGACGAAAAACTGTTTTTT.

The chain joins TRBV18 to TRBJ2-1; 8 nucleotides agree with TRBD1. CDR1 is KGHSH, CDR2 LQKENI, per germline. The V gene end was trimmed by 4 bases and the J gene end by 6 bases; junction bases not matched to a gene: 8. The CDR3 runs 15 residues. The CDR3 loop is CASSRSRTGSNEQFF. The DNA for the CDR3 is TGTGCCAGCTCACGGTCGCGGACAGGGTCCAATGAGCAGTTCTTC.

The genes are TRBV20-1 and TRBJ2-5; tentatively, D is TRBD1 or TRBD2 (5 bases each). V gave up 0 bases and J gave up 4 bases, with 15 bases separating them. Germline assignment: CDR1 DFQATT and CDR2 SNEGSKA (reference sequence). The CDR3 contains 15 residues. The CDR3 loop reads CSARDRTHGVETQYF. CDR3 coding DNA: TGCAGTGCTAGAGATCGGACACACGGGGTAGAGACCCAGTACTTC.